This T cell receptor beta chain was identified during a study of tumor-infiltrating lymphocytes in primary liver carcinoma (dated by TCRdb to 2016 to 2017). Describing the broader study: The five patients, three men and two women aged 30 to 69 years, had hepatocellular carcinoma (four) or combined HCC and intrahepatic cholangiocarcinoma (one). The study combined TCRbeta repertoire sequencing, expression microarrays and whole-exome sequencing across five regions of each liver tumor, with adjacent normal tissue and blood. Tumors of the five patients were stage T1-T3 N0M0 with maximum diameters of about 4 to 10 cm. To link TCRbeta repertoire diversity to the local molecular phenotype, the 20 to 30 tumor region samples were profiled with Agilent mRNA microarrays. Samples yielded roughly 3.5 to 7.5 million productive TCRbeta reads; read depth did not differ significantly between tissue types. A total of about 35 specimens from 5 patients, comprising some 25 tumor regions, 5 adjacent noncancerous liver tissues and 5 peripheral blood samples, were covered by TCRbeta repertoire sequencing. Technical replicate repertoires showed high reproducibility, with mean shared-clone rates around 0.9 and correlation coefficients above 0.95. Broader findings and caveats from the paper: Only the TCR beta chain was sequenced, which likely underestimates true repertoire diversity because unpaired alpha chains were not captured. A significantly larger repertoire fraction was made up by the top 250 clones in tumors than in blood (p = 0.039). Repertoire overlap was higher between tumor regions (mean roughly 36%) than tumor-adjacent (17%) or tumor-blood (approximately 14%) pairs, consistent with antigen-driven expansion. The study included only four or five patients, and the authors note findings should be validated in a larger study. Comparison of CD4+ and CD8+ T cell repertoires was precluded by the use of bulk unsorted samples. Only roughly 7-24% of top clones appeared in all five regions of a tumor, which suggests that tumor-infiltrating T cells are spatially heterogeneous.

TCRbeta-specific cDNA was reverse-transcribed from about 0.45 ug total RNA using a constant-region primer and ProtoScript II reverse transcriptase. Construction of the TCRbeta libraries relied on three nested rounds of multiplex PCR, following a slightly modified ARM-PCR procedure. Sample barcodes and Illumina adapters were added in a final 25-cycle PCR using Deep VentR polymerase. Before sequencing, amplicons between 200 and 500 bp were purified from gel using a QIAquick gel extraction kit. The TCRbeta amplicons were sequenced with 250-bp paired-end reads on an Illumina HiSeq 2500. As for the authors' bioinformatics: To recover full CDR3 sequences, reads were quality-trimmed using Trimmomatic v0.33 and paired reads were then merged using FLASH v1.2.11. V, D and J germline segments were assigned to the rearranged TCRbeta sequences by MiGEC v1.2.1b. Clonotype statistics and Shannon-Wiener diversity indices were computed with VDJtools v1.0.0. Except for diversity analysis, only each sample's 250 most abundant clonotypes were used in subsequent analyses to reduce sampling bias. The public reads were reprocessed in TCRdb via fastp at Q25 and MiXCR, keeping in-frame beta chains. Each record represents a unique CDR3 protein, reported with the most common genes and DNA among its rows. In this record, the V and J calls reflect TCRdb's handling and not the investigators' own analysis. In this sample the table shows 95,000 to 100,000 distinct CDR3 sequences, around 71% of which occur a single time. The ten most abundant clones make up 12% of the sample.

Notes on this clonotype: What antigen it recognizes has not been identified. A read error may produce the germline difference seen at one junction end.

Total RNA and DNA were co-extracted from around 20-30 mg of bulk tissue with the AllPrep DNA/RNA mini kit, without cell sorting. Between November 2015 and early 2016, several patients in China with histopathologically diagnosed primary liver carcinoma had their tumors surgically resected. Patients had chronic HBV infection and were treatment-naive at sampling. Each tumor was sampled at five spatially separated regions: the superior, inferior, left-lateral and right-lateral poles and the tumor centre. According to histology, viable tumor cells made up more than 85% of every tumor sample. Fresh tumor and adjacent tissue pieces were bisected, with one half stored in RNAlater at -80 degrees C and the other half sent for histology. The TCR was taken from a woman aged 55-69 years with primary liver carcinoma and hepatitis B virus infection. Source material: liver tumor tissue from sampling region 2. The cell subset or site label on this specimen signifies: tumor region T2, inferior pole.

CDR3 sequence: CDSSQGSPVGSSSLRF. The DNA reads as follows: TGTGACAGCAGCCAAGGGTCTCCGGTTGGGAGTTCATCCCTCCGCTTT. The sequence links TRBV28 to TRBJ1-6; the D gene cannot be named for sure. Inclusive of the bounding cysteine and phenylalanine, the CDR3 is 16 residues long. Only the CDR3 region is kept as DNA, spanning 48 bases read in frame from base 1. The CDR1 and CDR2 encoded by the germline V gene are MDHEN and SYDVKM. The reference TRBV28 and TRBJ1-6 proteins fill in what lies around the CDR3, so the full variable domain reads DVKVTQSSRYLVKRTGEKVFLECVQDMDHENMFWYRQDPGLGLRLIYFSYDVKMKEKGDIPEGYSVSREKKERFSLILESASTNQTSMYLCDSSQGSPVGSSSLRFGNGTRLTVT.